This T cell receptor (beta chain) originates from a study of blood T cell repertoires in COVID-19. Study summary: The samples span acute and convalescent COVID-19 from the United States, Italy and Spain. T cells, B-cell-depleted T cells, or PBMCs supplied cDNA or gDNA.

Authors' processing steps: Counts of nucleated cells, estimated from reference gene primer amplification, were obtained. Sequenced by immunoSEQ multiplex PCR; TCRdb stores in-frame clones only, minus some. D and trimming come from the DNA, and the V and J calls and clone size come from that table. The sample consists of just over 90,000 clones, around four fifths of them appearing once. The CDR3 extends over 14 amino acids. CDR1 SGHRS and CDR2 YFSETQ come from the germline V gene. V was trimmed by 0 bases and J by 5 bases, leaving 8 bases between them. The TCR comes from a human donor in a cohort sampled during active COVID-19. The material sequenced was peripheral blood. The V gene is TRBV5-1, the J gene TRBJ1-4, with D unclear. This CDR3 is CASSLEASNEKLFF. CDR3 nucleotide sequence: TGCGCCAGCAGCTTGGAAGCTTCAAATGAAAAACTGTTTTTT.